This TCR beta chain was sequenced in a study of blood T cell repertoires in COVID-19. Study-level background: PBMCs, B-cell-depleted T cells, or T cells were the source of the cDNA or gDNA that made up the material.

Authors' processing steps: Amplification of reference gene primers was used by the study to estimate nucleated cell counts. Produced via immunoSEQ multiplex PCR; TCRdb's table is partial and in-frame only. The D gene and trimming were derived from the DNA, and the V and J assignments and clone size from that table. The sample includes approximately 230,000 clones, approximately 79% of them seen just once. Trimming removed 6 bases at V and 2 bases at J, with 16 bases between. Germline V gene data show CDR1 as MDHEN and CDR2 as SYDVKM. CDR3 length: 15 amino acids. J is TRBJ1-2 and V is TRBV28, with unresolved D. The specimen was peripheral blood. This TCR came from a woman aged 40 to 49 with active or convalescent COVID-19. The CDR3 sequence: CASRSLPRGNYGYTF. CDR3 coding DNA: TGTGCCAGCAGATCCCTCCCCCGCGGGAACTATGGCTACACCTTC.